The clone carrying this T cell receptor beta chain has just a few counts. Profiling relied on immunoSEQ multiplex PCR, and the TCRdb table lists in-frame clones only, not all of them. The data show 60,000 or so clones, 82% seen once. This entry is derived from a study of OX40 agonist ivuxolimab in advanced cancers. The germline V gene has CDR1 MDHEN and CDR2 SYDVKM. J was trimmed by 0 bases and V by 4 bases; bases with no gene match: 2. The CDR3 length is 15 residues. The sequence was obtained from an adult with an advanced solid tumor such as melanoma, head and neck, liver or kidney cancer. The chain has TRBV28 and TRBJ1-3; 8 bases fit TRBD1. The specimen was CD4+ or CD8+ T cells sorted from blood, collected in a trial of the OX40 agonist ivuxolimab. The CDR3 loop reads CASSSGGLSGNTIYF. CDR3 sequence (DNA): TGTGCCAGCAGTTCAGGGGGCCTCTCTGGAAACACCATATATTTT.